The 27 T cell receptor beta chains given below trace back to one sample, sequenced in a study of T cells after yellow fever vaccination. TCRdb analysed the 5' RACE reads with MiXCR anew, one entry per CDR3 protein. The sample lists a few hundred thousand distinct CDR3 sequences, under 15% seen once, with 2.5% to 4% in the top ten. The source was CD4+ T cells sorted from PBMCs, collected 15 days after the yellow fever booster vaccination. These receptors all stem from a man between 18 and 35 years old who received the YFV17D yellow fever vaccine.

This clonotype was seen only a few times. V is TRBV5-1 and J is TRBJ2-1, with 9 bases lining up with TRBD1. V dropped 4 bases and J dropped 8; count of bases not matched to a gene: 22. CDR3 length equals 19 residues. The V gene's germline CDR1 is SGHRS and CDR2 YFSETQ. CDR3 DNA: TGCGCCAGCAGCGCTCCGGGACAGGGAAATTGGTATTTTTCGGATGAGCAGTTCTTC. Its translation: CASSAPGQGNWYFSDEQFF.

The chain has TRBV7-2 and TRBJ2-1; tentative D call: TRBD2 (6 bases). Looked up from germline, CDR1 is SGHTA and CDR2 is FQGNSA. The CDR3 contains 11 residues. The germline V and J ends were trimmed by 5 bases and 9 bases, with 8 bases remaining between them. The CDR3 DNA is TGTGCCAGCAGCCCTAGCGCTGAGCAGTTCTTC. Its translation: CASSPSAEQFF.

This clonotype was detected only a few times. The rearrangement uses TRBV7-6 and TRBJ2-2; 7 nucleotides match TRBD2. Germline CDR1 reads SGHVS; CDR2 reads FNYEAQ. CDR3 length: 15 amino acids. V lost 1 base to trimming and J lost 7 bases; unmatched junction nucleotides: 6. CDR3 DNA: TGTGCCAGCAGCTTAGGCGGGGGACGATTCGGGGAGCTGTTTTTT. Translation gives CASSLGGGRFGELFF.

The gene calls are TRBV12-3 or TRBV12-4 and TRBJ1-3, with 8 bases aligning to TRBD1. This CDR3 comprises 18 residues. The junction had 13 bases not matched to a gene; V was cut back by 6 bases and J by 0 bases. CDR3 DNA sequence: TGTGCCAGCAGCCCTCAAGGACAGGGACCCATCTCTGGAAACACCATATATTTT. Residues: CASSPQGQGPISGNTIYF.

The V gene is TRBV4-3, the J gene TRBJ2-1; D possibly corresponds to TRBD2 (6 bases). The germline V and J ends were trimmed by 0 bases and 6 bases, with 18 bases remaining between them. This CDR3 has 17 amino acids. Germline lookup yields CDR1 LGHNA and CDR2 YSLEER. The CDR3 coding sequence is TGCGCCAGCAGCCAAGATTATCCCCGGAGTAGCGGCAATGAGCAGTTCTTC. Its protein is CASSQDYPRSSGNEQFF.

This clonotype has just a few counts. This chain connects TRBV6-6 to TRBJ1-4; 12 bases agree with TRBD1. Germline CDR1 and CDR2: MNHNY and SVGAGI (reference sequence). V lost 6 bases, J lost 6 bases, and 11 bases stayed unmatched. CDR3 length equals 17 residues. As DNA, the CDR3 is TGTGCCAGCAGCGGGACAGGGGGCCTCTTTCCCCATGAAAAACTGTTTTTT. Residues: CASSGTGGLFPHEKLFF.

J is TRBJ1-3 and V is TRBV6-1; perhaps TRBD1 as D (6 bases). Trimming took off 3 bases at V and 0 bases at J, with 6 bases between the two ends. The germline gives CDR1 MNHNS, CDR2 SASEGT. The CDR3 is 14 residues long. The CDR3 loop reads CASSETGSGNTIYF. The CDR3 DNA follows: TGTGCCAGCAGTGAGACAGGCTCTGGAAACACCATATATTTT.

V is TRBV24-1 and J is TRBJ2-1, with TRBD2 matching 9 bases. CDR3 size: 13 residues. The germline gives CDR1 KGHDR, CDR2 SFDVKD. Losses at the gene ends were 7 bases for V and 8 bases for J; bases not matched to a gene: 5. The CDR3, as DNA: TGTGCCACCAGGCGGGGGGGAGGCGATGAGCAGTTCTTC. It encodes CATRRGGGDEQFF.

This sequence joins TRBV5-1 and TRBJ1-6, with 7 positions matching TRBD1. After removal of 0 bases from V and 7 bases from J, the junction contained 4 bases not matched to a gene. The CDR3 covers 15 residues. CDR1 and CDR2 (germline): SGHRS, YFSETQ. CDR3 sequence reads: CASSLERQGNSPLHF. The CDR3 coding sequence is TGCGCCAGCAGCTTGGAACGACAGGGAAATTCACCCCTCCACTTT.

The rearrangement joins TRBV10-3 to TRBJ1-6; D is ambiguous. The germline V and J ends were trimmed by 4 bases and 6 bases, with 10 bases remaining between them. Germline V CDR1 and CDR2: ENHRY, SYGVKD. This CDR3 is built from 14 residues. The CDR3 region is CAISVAGRNSPLHF. The CDR3 DNA reads TGTGCCATCAGTGTGGCGGGCCGTAATTCACCCCTCCACTTT.

The chain employs TRBV5-5 and TRBJ2-3; TRBD1 is a possible D gene (6 bases). Deletions cut 2 bases from V and 3 bases from J, with 13 bases between. From germline, CDR1 is SGHKS and CDR2 YYEKEE (reference sequence). This CDR3 is 15 amino acids long. The CDR3, as DNA: TGTGCCAGCAGCTTTTCCAGGGGTTGGACAGATACGCAGTATTTT. Its translation: CASSFSRGWTDTQYF. The full variable domain, rest sourced from reference TRBV5-5 and TRBJ2-3, is DAGVTQSPTHLIKTRGQQVTLRCSPISGHKSVSWYQQVLGQGPQFIFQYYEKEERGRGNFPDRFSARQFPNYSSELNVNALLLGDSALYLCASSFSRGWTDTQYFGPGTRLTVL.

This clonotype was seen many times. This chain joins TRBV6-2 or TRBV6-3 and TRBJ1-1, with D unclear. This CDR3 region has 13 residues. In germline, CDR1 is MNHEY, CDR2 SVGEGT. Trimming took off 7 bases at V and 1 base at J, with 10 bases between the two ends. The CDR3 sequence: CASITEPNTEAFF. In DNA form, the CDR3 reads TGTGCCAGCATAACAGAACCGAACACTGAAGCTTTCTTT.

The chain has TRBV20-1 and TRBJ1-1; perhaps TRBD1 as D (5 bases). This CDR3 spans 14 amino acids. Germline CDR1 DFQATT, CDR2 SNEGSKA (reference sequence). V lost 1 base, J lost 6 bases, and 15 bases lay in between. The CDR3 loop reads CSARGLGGTAEAFF. CDR3 nucleotide sequence: TGCAGTGCTAGAGGTTTGGGGGGGACGGCTGAAGCTTTCTTT.

The genes are TRBV6-6 and TRBJ2-5, with no clear D. The CDR3 sequence is 14 residues long. Trimming took 3 bases from V and 4 from J, leaving 12 bases between them. Germline V lookup: CDR1 MNHNY, CDR2 SVGAGI (reference sequence). CDR3 DNA: TGTGCCAGCAGTTATGGCGCCTCGGGAGAGACCCAGTACTTC. As protein: CASSYGASGETQYF.

In its sample, this clonotype was seen a few times. The genes are TRBV7-2 and TRBJ2-3; D uncertain. CDR1 is SGHTA and CDR2 is FQGNSA in the germline V gene. The CDR3 contains 13 residues. V lost 5 bases, J lost 5 bases, and 11 bases lay in between. DNA of the CDR3: TGTGCCAGCAGCCCGGTGACGGGAGATACGCAGTATTTT. Amino acid sequence: CASSPVTGDTQYF.

This clonotype has at least ten counts. The chain links TRBV5-1 to TRBJ2-3; D uncertain. CDR3 size: 13 residues. Germline CDR1 SGHRS, CDR2 YFSETQ. V was clipped by 4 bases and J by 1 base, with 7 bases between them. The CDR3 is CASSQTGTDTQYF. CDR3 bases: TGCGCCAGCAGCCAAACAGGCACAGATACGCAGTATTTT.

The chain joins TRBV14 to TRBJ1-2; 7 bases align to TRBD1. CDR3 length equals 17 residues. J was trimmed by 4 bases and V by 1 base; bases with no gene match: 12. Germline values: CDR1 SGHDN, CDR2 FVKESK. In DNA form, the CDR3 reads TGTGCCAGCAGCCAAGTTTCTGCAGGGGGTACGGGCTATGGCTACACCTTC. Translating gives CASSQVSAGGTGYGYTF.

The rearrangement links TRBV7-2 to TRBJ1-5; TRBD1 aligns across 10 bases. CDR3 length equals 15 residues. After removal of 4 bases from V and 7 bases from J, the junction contained 7 bases not matched to a gene. In germline, CDR1 is SGHTA, CDR2 FQGNSA. The CDR3 region is CASSSRQGAVQPQHF. The DNA of the CDR3 is TGTGCCAGCAGCTCCCGACAGGGGGCGGTCCAGCCCCAGCATTTT.

This clonotype was detected only a few times. The CDR3, as DNA: TGCGCCAGCAGCCAAGAACCCAGCGGGGCGACGAACACCGGGGAGCTGTTTTTT. Translation gives CASSQEPSGATNTGELFF. J is TRBJ2-2 and V is TRBV4-3, with 7 bases lining up with TRBD2. Per the germline V gene, CDR1 is LGHNA and CDR2 is YSLEER. V was clipped by 0 bases and J by 0 bases; unmatched bases: 7. This CDR3 spans 18 amino acids.

This clonotype was recorded at least ten times. The rearrangement uses TRBV7-2 and TRBJ1-5, with 8 positions matching TRBD1. Germline loops: CDR1 SGHTA, CDR2 FQGNSA. CDR3 length: 13 amino acids. Trimming at V came to 3 bases and at J to 7 bases, leaving 2 bases not matched to a gene. The chain's CDR3 is CASSLTGEQPQHF. CDR3 in DNA: TGTGCCAGCAGCTTGACAGGGGAACAGCCCCAGCATTTT.

This sequence joins TRBV4-2 and TRBJ1-1; TRBD1 matches 8 bases. Trimming at V came to 6 bases and at J to 1 base, leaving 10 bases not matched to a gene. Germline-derived CDR1 and CDR2 are LGHNA and YNFKEQ. The CDR3 loop spans 16 amino acids. In DNA form, the CDR3 reads TGTGCCAGCAGTCTGTCCGGGACAGGAAGGAACACTGAAGCTTTCTTT. Protein sequence: CASSLSGTGRNTEAFF.

This clonotype turned up a few times. The V and J genes are TRBV20-1 and TRBJ1-5, with D possibly being TRBD1 (5 bases). The CDR3 has 17 residues. Germline CDR1 DFQATT, CDR2 SNEGSKA (reference sequence). The V end was cut by 3 bases, the J end by 2 bases, with 20 bases between. This CDR3 is CSARSGTPKGGNQPQHF. Written as DNA, the CDR3 is TGCAGTGCTAGGTCCGGGACCCCCAAAGGAGGCAATCAGCCCCAGCATTTT.

The V call is TRBV5-1, the J call TRBJ2-5; D is ambiguous. Germline V gene lookup returns CDR1 SGHRS and CDR2 YFSETQ. This CDR3 has 15 residues. V was clipped by 0 bases and J by 4 bases, with 13 bases between them. CDR3 DNA sequence: TGCGCCAGCAGCTTGGGGCGAGGAACGTCAGAGACCCAGTACTTC. This encodes CASSLGRGTSETQYF.

V and J are TRBV5-1 and TRBJ1-2; D may be TRBD1 (6 bases). The CDR3 spans 13 residues. Trimming left V 4 bases short and J 3 bases short, with 10 bases between. CDR1 is SGHRS, CDR2 YFSETQ, per germline. CDR3 coding DNA: TGCGCCAGCAGCCCCGGGACATACTATGGCTACACCTTC. This gives the protein CASSPGTYYGYTF.

The CDR3 bases are TGTGCCAGCAGCTCTTACTACGAGCAGTACGTC. Translation: CASSSYYEQYV. V gene TRBV11-2 combines with J gene TRBJ2-7; D not certain. The CDR3 loop spans 11 amino acids. Looked up from germline, CDR1 is SGHAT and CDR2 is FQNNGV. V lost 4 bases and J 3 bases, leaving 4 bases between the germline ends.

The chain has TRBV4-2 and TRBJ1-1; unclear D gene. This CDR3 has 16 amino acids. V dropped 0 bases and J dropped 3 bases, with 14 bases sitting between them. Germline-derived CDR1 and CDR2 are LGHNA and YNFKEQ. The CDR3 loop is CASSQEGRPGYTEAFF. In nucleotides, the CDR3 is TGTGCCAGCAGCCAAGAGGGCAGGCCTGGGTACACTGAAGCTTTCTTT.

Written as DNA, the CDR3 is TGTGCCAGCAACTCCTTCGCCAGGGGGACCTTTGAGCAGTTCTTC. It translates to CASNSFARGTFEQFF. The gene calls are TRBV6-5 and TRBJ2-1, with 7 bases lining up with TRBD1. The CDR3 sequence is 15 residues long. The germline gives CDR1 MNHEY, CDR2 SVGAGI. V was clipped by 7 bases and J by 9 bases; unmatched bases: 15.